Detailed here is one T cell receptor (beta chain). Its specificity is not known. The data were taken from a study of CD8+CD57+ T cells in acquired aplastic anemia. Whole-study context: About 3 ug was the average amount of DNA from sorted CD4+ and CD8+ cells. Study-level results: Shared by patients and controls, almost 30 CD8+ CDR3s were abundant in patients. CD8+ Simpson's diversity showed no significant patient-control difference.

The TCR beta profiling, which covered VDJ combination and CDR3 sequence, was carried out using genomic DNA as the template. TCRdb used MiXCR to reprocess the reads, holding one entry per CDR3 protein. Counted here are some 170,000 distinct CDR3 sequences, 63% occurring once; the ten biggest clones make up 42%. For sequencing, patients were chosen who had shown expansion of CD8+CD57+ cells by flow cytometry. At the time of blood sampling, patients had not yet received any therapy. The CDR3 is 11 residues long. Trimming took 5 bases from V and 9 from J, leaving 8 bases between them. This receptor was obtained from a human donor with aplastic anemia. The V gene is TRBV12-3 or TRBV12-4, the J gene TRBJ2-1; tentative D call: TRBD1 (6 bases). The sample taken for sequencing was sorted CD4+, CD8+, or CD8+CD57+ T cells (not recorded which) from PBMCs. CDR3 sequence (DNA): TGTGCCAGCAGTCTCAGGGGTGAGCAGTTCTTC. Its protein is CASSLRGEQFF.